This passage covers 5 T cell receptor beta chains from one sample sequenced in a study of cytomegalovirus exposure and HLA in healthy donors. Profiling relied on immunoSEQ multiplex PCR, and the TCRdb table lists in-frame clones only, not all of them. The sample includes tens of thousands of clones, approximately 97% of them seen just once. The material sequenced was PBMCs. These receptor sequences come from a man between 18 and 35 years old in good health and CMV-seronegative.

V usage is TRBV19 and J usage is TRBJ2-1; TRBD1 agrees at 9 bases. Germline V gene data show CDR1 as LNHDA and CDR2 as SQIVND (reference sequence). Trimming took 9 bases from V and 8 from J; bases not matched to a gene: 8. The CDR3 covers 13 residues. CDR3 in DNA: TGTGCCAGCCGGGACAGGGTACACGATGAGCAGTTCTTC. Its protein is CASRDRVHDEQFF. The complete variable domain, with remaining parts taken from reference TRBV19 and TRBJ2-1, reads DGGITQSPKYLFRKEGQNVTLSCEQNLNHDAMYWYRQDPGQGLRLIYYSQIVNDFQKGDIAEGYSVSREKKESFPLTVTSAQKNPTAFYLCASRDRVHDEQFFGPGTRLTVL.

This chain's CDR3 is CASSSYDRKGGYTF. Written as DNA, the CDR3 is TGTGCCAGCAGCTCCTATGACAGGAAGGGAGGCTACACCTTC. This chain connects TRBV5-4 to TRBJ1-2, with D tentatively TRBD1 (6 bases). Per germline, CDR1 SGHNT and CDR2 YYREEE (reference sequence). The CDR3 contains 14 residues. V was pared by 3 bases and J by 8 bases, with 17 bases between.

The genes are TRBV2 and TRBJ2-3, with 8 positions matching TRBD2. The CDR3 has 15 amino acids. Germline V gives CDR1 SNHLY, CDR2 FYNNEI. V shed 9 bases, J shed 5 bases, and the junction held 13 bases outside the gene matches. The CDR3 loop reads CASSVNGRAKDTQYF. DNA of the CDR3: TGTGCCAGTTCCGTAAACGGGAGGGCAAAAGATACGCAGTATTTT.

The chain joins TRBV6-1 to TRBJ2-7, with D possibly matching TRBD1 (6 bases). Trimming removed 5 bases from V and 2 bases from J, with 13 bases in between. Per germline, CDR1 MNHNS and CDR2 SASEGT. This CDR3 spans 14 amino acids. CDR3 DNA sequence: TGTGCCAGCAGTCAAAACAGGGAGCCCTACGAGCAGTACTTC. Its protein is CASSQNREPYEQYF.

This sequence joins TRBV28 and TRBJ2-7, with TRBD1 matching over 8 bases. Germline CDR1 and CDR2: MDHEN and SYDVKM. The V and J ends lost 3 bases and 3 bases, in that order; junction bases with no gene match: 4. The length of the CDR3 is 14 residues. The CDR3 nucleotides read TGTGCCAGCAGTTTTTTAGGGACAGGCTACGAGCAGTACTTC. This encodes CASSFLGTGYEQYF.